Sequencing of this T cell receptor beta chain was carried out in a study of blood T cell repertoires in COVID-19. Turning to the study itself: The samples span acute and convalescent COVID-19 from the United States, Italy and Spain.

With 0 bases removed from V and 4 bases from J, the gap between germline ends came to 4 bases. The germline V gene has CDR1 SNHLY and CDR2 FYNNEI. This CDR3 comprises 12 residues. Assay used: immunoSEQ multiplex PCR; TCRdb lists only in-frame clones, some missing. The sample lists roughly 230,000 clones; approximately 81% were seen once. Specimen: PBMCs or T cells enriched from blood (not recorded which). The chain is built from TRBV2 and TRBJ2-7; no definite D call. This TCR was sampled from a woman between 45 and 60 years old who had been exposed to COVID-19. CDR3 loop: CASSEAGYEQYF. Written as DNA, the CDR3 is TGTGCCAGCAGTGAAGCCGGGTACGAGCAGTACTTC.